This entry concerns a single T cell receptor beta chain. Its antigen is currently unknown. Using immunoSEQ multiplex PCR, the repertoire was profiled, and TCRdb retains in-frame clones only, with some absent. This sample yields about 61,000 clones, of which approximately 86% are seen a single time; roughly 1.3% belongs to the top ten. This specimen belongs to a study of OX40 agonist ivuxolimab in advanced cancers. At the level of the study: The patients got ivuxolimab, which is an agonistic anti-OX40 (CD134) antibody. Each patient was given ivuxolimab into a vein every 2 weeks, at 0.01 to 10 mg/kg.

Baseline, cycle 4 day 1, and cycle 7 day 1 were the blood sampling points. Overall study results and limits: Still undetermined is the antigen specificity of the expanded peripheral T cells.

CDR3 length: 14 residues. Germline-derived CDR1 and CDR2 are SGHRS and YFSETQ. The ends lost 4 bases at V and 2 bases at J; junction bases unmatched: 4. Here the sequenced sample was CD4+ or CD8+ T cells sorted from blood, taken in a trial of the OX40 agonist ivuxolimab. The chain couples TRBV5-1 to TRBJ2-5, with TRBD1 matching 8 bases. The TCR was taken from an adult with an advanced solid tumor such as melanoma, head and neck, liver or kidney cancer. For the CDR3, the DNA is TGCGCCAGCAGCCCACGGACAGGGCAAGAGACCCAGTACTTC. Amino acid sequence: CASSPRTGQETQYF.